The clone carrying this TCR beta chain has ten or more counts. Its antigen remains unknown. Germline V gene sequence: CDR1 SEHNR, CDR2 FQNEAQ (reference sequence). J gave up 6 bases and V 8 bases, and 10 bases lay outside the gene matches. The CDR3 is 13 amino acids. The sample belongs to a study of HIV-infected patients and healthy controls. General study points: Healthy controls shared more CDR3 sequences between individuals than HIV-infected patients did.

Antiretroviral therapy had run roughly three months, about 14 weeks, before follow-up blood collection. The repertoire came from unfractionated whole blood and reflected all unsorted peripheral T cells. Alpha and beta constant-region primers primed reverse transcription of 500 to 550 ng RNA. Each of the alpha and beta chains got its own library through chain-specific third strand synthesis with indices. One primer pair amplified all rearrangements per chain; each cDNA got molecular barcodes. The library had 12-nucleotide molecular identifiers formed by two random hexamers joined together. MiXCR, applied by TCRdb to the 5' RACE reads, yields one record per CDR3 protein. The sample consists of about 7,900 distinct CDR3 sequences, about 8.4% of them appearing once.

The chain uses TRBV7-9 and TRBJ2-7; 7 nucleotides line up with TRBD2. This TCR came from an adult with HIV infection. The sample here was blood, taken during antiretroviral therapy. The CDR3 spells CASDRTRVSEQYF. In DNA form, the CDR3 reads TGTGCCAGCGATAGGACTAGGGTTTCCGAGCAGTACTTC. Full variable domain (remainder filled in from reference TRBV7-9 and TRBJ2-7): DTGVSQNPRHKITKRGQNVTFRCDPISEHNRLYWYRQTLGQGPEFLTYFQNEAQLEKSRLLSDRFSAERPKGSFSTLEIQRTEQGDSAMYLCASDRTRVSEQYFGPGTRLTVT.